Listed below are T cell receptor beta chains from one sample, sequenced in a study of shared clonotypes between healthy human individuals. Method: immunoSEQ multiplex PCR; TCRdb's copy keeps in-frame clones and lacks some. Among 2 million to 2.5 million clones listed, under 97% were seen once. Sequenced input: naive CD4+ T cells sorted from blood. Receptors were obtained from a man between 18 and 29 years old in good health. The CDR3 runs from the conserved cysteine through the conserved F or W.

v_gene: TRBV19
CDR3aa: CASSQTGPYGYTF

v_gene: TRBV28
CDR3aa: CASSPPSTYEQYF

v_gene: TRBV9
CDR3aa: CASSVEGSGRPNEQFF

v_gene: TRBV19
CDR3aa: CASSIGDPNSPLHF

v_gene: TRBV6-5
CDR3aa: CASSNRVLNEKLFF

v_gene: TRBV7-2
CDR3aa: CASSTRVTVGVHEQYF

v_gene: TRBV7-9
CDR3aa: CASGGEGNQPQHF

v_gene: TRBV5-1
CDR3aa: CASSLRIAGASTDTQYF

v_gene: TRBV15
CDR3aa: CATSRVIASYEQYF

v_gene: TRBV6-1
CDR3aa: CASLWEGSYEQYF

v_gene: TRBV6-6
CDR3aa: CASSYLDTQYF

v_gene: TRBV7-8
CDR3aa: CASSPQGAGSEKLFF

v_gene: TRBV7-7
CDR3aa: CASSSPGPQGNSPLHF

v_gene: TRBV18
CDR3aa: CASSDGTANSYEQYF

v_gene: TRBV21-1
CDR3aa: CASSSTGGNTEAFF

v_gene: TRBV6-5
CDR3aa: CASSYSRRGGQETQYF

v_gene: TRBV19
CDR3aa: CASSIPGQGAFTEAFF

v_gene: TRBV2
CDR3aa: CASSLPGQGNTEAFF

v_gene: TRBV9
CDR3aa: CASSAAGGGYTF

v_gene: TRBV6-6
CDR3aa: CASRPGGGSEAFF

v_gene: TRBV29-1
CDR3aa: CSASPTGLLGYTF

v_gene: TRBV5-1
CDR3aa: CASSPPAGNYEQYF

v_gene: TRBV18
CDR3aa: CASFELSDTQYF

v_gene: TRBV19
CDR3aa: CASSIRRREGEKLFF

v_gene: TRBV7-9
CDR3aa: CASSLGNGGEQFF

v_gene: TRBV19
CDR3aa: CASSGGGGNQPQHF

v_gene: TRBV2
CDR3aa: CASTKGTGGWAFF